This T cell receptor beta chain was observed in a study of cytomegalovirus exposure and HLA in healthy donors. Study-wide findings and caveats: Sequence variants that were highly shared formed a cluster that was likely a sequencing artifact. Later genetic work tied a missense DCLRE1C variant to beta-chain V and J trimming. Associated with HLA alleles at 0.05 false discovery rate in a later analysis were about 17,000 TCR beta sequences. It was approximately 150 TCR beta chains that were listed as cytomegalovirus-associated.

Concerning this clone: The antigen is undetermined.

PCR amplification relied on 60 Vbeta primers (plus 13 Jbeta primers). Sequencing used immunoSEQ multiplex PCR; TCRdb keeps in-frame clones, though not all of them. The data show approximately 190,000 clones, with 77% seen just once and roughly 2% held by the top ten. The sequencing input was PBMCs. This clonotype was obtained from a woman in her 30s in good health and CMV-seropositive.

The CDR3 sequence is CASSIDRSGGRGNQPQHF. CDR3 DNA sequence: TGTGCCAGTAGTATAGATCGCTCCGGAGGGAGGGGAAATCAGCCCCAGCATTTT. The chain carries TRBV19 and TRBJ1-5; D possibly corresponds to TRBD1 (5 bases). This CDR3 spans 18 amino acids. Trimming took 0 bases from V and 4 from J, leaving 19 bases between them. Germline V gene data show CDR1 as LNHDA and CDR2 as SQIVND (reference sequence).